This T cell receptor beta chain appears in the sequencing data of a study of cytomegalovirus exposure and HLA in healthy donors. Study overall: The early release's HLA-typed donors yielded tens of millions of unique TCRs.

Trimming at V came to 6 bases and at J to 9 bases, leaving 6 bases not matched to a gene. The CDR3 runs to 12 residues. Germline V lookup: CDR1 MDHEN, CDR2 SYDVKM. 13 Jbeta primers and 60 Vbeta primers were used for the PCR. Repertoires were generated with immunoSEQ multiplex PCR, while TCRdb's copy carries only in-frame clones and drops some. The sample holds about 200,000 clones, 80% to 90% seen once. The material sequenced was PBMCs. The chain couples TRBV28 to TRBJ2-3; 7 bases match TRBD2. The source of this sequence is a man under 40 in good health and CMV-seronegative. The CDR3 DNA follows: TGTGCCAGCAGCCCTACGGGGGGAACGCAGTATTTT. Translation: CASSPTGGTQYF.